These 22 T cell receptor beta chains originate from one sample sequenced in a study of CXCR3-negative and CXCR3-positive naive CD8 T cells (dated by TCRdb to the late 2010s). Results and caveats for the whole study, not just this receptor: Compared with CXCR3-negative naive cells, CXCR3-positive naive cells had TRB CDR3s with higher hydrophobicity (lower Kidera factor 4), lower energy, and higher strength and volume indices.

TCRdb shows the sequencer as NextSeq 550. The Human TCR Profiling Kit (MiLaboratory) was used to prepare UMI-labeled 5' RACE TRB cDNA libraries. After reprocessing by TCRdb, each CDR3 protein sequence is one entry, and no DNA is given. This sample's table has entries for tens of thousands of distinct CDR3 sequences. In total, the top ten clones hold 0.82% of the sample. Which antigens these TCRs recognize remains unknown. Sequenced material: naive CXCR3+ CD8+ T cells from blood. This specimen's cell subset or site label, per the study, means: CD45RO-CCR7+CD27+CD95- naive CD8+ T cells expressing CXCR3 (TNR3+). These receptor sequences come from a human donor in good health. Some clones in this sample may be carry-over from other donors' samples.

This chain links TRBV12-3 or TRBV12-4 with TRBJ1-5. This CDR3 has 12 amino acids. The CDR3 reads CASTKANQPQHF.

The CDR3 spells CASSLFERGTDTQYF. The chain recombines TRBV27 with TRBJ2-3. The V gene's germline CDR1 is MNHEY and CDR2 SMNVEV (reference sequence). CDR3 length: 15 residues.

This rearrangement joins TRBV4-3 to TRBJ2-5; with no DNA, the TCRdb D assignment of TRBD1 cannot be verified. The CDR3 is 15 amino acids. CDR1 is LGHNA, CDR2 YSLEER, per germline. The CDR3 is CASSQDQLRGETQYF.

The chain has TRBV4-1 and TRBJ2-1; TCRdb proposes TRBD1, but this gene call is untestable without DNA. The CDR3 contains 18 residues. CDR1 is MGHRA, CDR2 YSYEKL, per germline. CDR3 residues: CASSQDPSTGGFWVEQFF.

The V gene is TRBV10-2, the J gene TRBJ1-2. The CDR3 runs 11 residues. Germline V gene data show CDR1 as WSHSY and CDR2 as SAAADI. This CDR3 is CASSQGTGYTF.

The V and J genes are TRBV6-5 and TRBJ2-1; the D gene TCRdb calls, TRBD1, cannot be checked with no DNA. The CDR3 has 13 residues. Germline loops: CDR1 MNHEY, CDR2 SVGAGI. The CDR3 here is CASSSRTNNEQFF.

The CDR3 region is CASSLTSPGQGGKNIQYF. V gene TRBV28 combines with J gene TRBJ2-4; without DNA, the TCRdb call of TRBD1 cannot be checked. CDR3 length: 18 residues. Germline V gene data show CDR1 as MDHEN and CDR2 as SYDVKM. Combining the CDR3 with reference TRBV28 and TRBJ2-4 gives the whole variable domain DVKVTQSSRYLVKRTGEKVFLECVQDMDHENMFWYRQDPGLGLRLIYFSYDVKMKEKGDIPEGYSVSREKKERFSLILESASTNQTSMYLCASSLTSPGQGGKNIQYFGAGTRLSVL.

The chain joins TRBV5-5 to TRBJ1-5. From germline, CDR1 is SGHKS and CDR2 YYEKEE (reference sequence). This CDR3 spans 16 amino acids. CDR3: CASSFSSEGGNQPQHF.

The rearrangement uses TRBV30 and TRBJ2-1; TCRdb's assignment of TRBD1 cannot be checked, as there is no DNA. The CDR3 extends over 15 amino acids. The germline CDR1 and CDR2 sequences are GTSNPN and SVGIG (reference sequence). The CDR3 spells CAWSAGGATGNEQFF.

V usage is TRBV27 and J usage is TRBJ2-7; TCRdb's D gene call, TRBD2, goes unchecked for lack of DNA. Germline V gives CDR1 MNHEY, CDR2 SMNVEV (reference sequence). The CDR3 consists of 15 residues. This CDR3 reads CASSFSGHSSYEQYF.

This chain uses TRBV7-3 with TRBJ2-1; TCRdb indicates TRBD2, and absent DNA this call remains unverified. This CDR3 spans 13 amino acids. CDR1 is SGHTA, CDR2 FQGTGA, per germline. The CDR3 sequence is CASSLMGGSEQFF.

V usage is TRBV9 and J usage is TRBJ2-5; TCRdb proposes TRBD2, but this gene call is untestable without DNA. The CDR3 loop spans 15 amino acids. Germline assignment: CDR1 SGDLS and CDR2 YYNGEE. The CDR3 is CASSPRPYGKETQYF.

This chain uses TRBV20-1 with TRBJ1-2; absent DNA, TCRdb's TRBD1 call cannot be checked. The CDR3 length is 13 residues. Germline CDR1 is DFQATT and CDR2 is SNEGSKA (reference sequence). The CDR3 reads CSVGTETNYGYTF.

This sequence joins TRBV6-2 or TRBV6-3 and TRBJ1-1. The CDR3 runs to 13 residues. Germline V gene lookup returns CDR1 MNHEY and CDR2 SVGEGT. The CDR3 sequence: CASSHVDETEAFF.

J is TRBJ1-2 and V is TRBV27; no DNA is available, so the TRBD1 call from TCRdb remains unchecked. The V gene's germline CDR1 is MNHEY and CDR2 SMNVEV (reference sequence). This CDR3 region has 15 residues. The chain's CDR3 is CASSSGQDLIYGYTF.

The CDR3 sequence is CSVDGDSEAFF. The gene calls are TRBV29-1 and TRBJ1-1. Per the germline V gene, CDR1 is SQVTM and CDR2 is ANQGSEA. This CDR3 spans 11 amino acids.

J is TRBJ2-7 and V is TRBV23-1; TCRdb lists TRBD2, though no DNA is available to test this call. TRBV23-1 is assigned to the ORF class and has an uncertain function. This CDR3 region has 17 residues. The CDR3 reads CASSQFTGLAGGDEQYF.

This sequence joins TRBV6-4 and TRBJ2-3. Germline CDR1 MRHNA, CDR2 SNTAGT. CDR3 size: 11 residues. The CDR3 spells CASSDSDTQYF.

Here the CDR3 reads CASSTSGRGLGYNEQFF. This chain connects TRBV6-9 to TRBJ2-1; TCRdb calls TRBD2, which cannot be checked without DNA. Per the germline V gene, CDR1 is MNHGY and CDR2 is SVAAGI. This CDR3 has 17 amino acids.

The rearrangement joins TRBV9 to TRBJ1-1; there is no DNA to check the TCRdb D call of TRBD1. The CDR3 totals 16 residues. Germline V CDR1 and CDR2: SGDLS, YYNGEE. The chain's CDR3 is CASSVNVGHGGTEAFF.

The rearrangement links TRBV5-1 to TRBJ2-3. Germline V gene sequence: CDR1 SGHRS, CDR2 YFSETQ. The CDR3 is made up of 13 amino acids. The CDR3 reads CASSLASPDTQYF.

CDR3 sequence: CASSELFVTESSYEQYF. The V gene is TRBV25-1, the J gene TRBJ2-7; there is no DNA to check the TCRdb D call of TRBD1. CDR3 length: 17 residues. Looked up from germline, CDR1 is MGHDK and CDR2 is SYGVNS.